This TCR beta chain was observed in a study of CD8 T cells in Susac syndrome. Germline lookup yields CDR1 DFQATT and CDR2 SNEGSKA (reference sequence). Trimming removed 3 bases from V and 2 bases from J, with 8 bases in between. The CDR3 extends over 12 amino acids. It was with random hexamers that 0.5 to 1 ug RNA was reverse transcribed. The authors amplified TCR beta CDR3 across 54 Vbeta and 13 Jbeta using immunoSEQ multiplex PCR. TCRdb recomputed calls from the immunoSEQ multiplex PCR reads with MiXCR, one row per CDR3 protein. The table shows roughly 150,000 distinct CDR3 sequences, with nearly 97% occurring only once.

This chain links TRBV20-1 with TRBJ2-7, with D perhaps TRBD1 or TRBD2 (5 bases each). The sample was CD8+ T cells from PBMCs. The clonotype originates from a human donor with multiple sclerosis. Here the CDR3 DNA reads TGCAGTGCTAGGGGGGAGACCTACGAGCAGTACTTC. The encoded protein is CSARGETYEQYF.